The 14 T cell receptor beta chains in this list originate from one sample, sequenced in a study of blood T cell repertoires in COVID-19. Libraries were prepared by immunoSEQ multiplex PCR; TCRdb keeps only in-frame clonotypes and omits some of them. The sample includes some 400,000 clones, roughly 80% seen only once; the top ten take about 1%. The sequenced sample consisted of peripheral blood. These receptors were collected from a human donor with acute or convalescent COVID-19. The donor label of this sample is uncertain.

This clone showed up just once. The V and J genes are TRBV28 and TRBJ1-5; D call uncertain. CDR1 is MDHEN and CDR2 is SYDVKM in the germline V gene. The CDR3 is made up of 15 amino acids. V was clipped by 1 base and J by 2 bases, with 9 bases between them. CDR3 sequence: CASSLSGRGNQPQHF. The CDR3 bases are TGTGCCAGCAGTTTATCTGGCCGGGGCAATCAGCCCCAGCATTTT.

The sample holds one count of this clone. The gene calls are TRBV2 and TRBJ2-3; TRBD2 matches 9 bases. The junction had 6 bases not matched to a gene; V was cut back by 8 bases and J by 3 bases. Germline values: CDR1 SNHLY, CDR2 FYNNEI. This CDR3 has 14 residues. The chain's CDR3 is CASVAGGMTDTQYF. The CDR3 bases are TGTGCCAGCGTTGCGGGGGGGATGACAGATACGCAGTATTTT.

The chain employs TRBV24-1 and TRBJ2-2; a weak D match, TRBD1 (7 bases). CDR3 size: 16 residues. Deletions cut 1 base from V and 9 bases from J, with 17 bases between. Germline assignment: CDR1 KGHDR and CDR2 SFDVKD. The DNA of the CDR3 is TGTGCCACCAGTGATTTTGGCAGGGGGGAACACCGGGAGCTGTTTTTT. It encodes CATSDFGRGEHRELFF.

The chain recombines TRBV10-3 with TRBJ2-7; 9 bases are a match to TRBD1. The trim removed 6 bases at V and 2 bases at J, leaving 11 bases unmatched. The germline CDR1 and CDR2 sequences are ENHRY and SYGVKD. CDR3 length equals 16 residues. In DNA, the CDR3 is TGTGCCATCAGCGCAACTCCGAGGACAGGGGCCTACGAGCAGTACTTC. Translated, it gives CAISATPRTGAYEQYF.

With regard to this clone: Within the sample, other DNA sequences also encode this same CDR3. CDR3 nucleotides: TGTGCCAGTAGTATGATGGACAGCACCTACGAGCAGTACTTC. Protein: CASSMMDSTYEQYF. V and J are TRBV19 and TRBJ2-7; D may be TRBD1 (6 bases). Germline CDR1 LNHDA, CDR2 SQIVND (reference sequence). The CDR3 consists of 14 residues. Trimming took 3 bases from V and 2 from J, leaving 11 bases between them.

The V call is TRBV20-1, the J call TRBJ1-6, with a weak D call TRBD1 (5 bases). Germline lookup yields CDR1 DFQATT and CDR2 SNEGSKA (reference sequence). There are 13 residues in the CDR3. V lost 3 bases and J 9 bases, leaving 12 bases between the germline ends. The DNA for the CDR3 is TGCAGTGCTAGTCGAGACCAGGGTTCACCCCTCCACTTT. Protein: CSASRDQGSPLHF.

The gene calls are TRBV4-2 and TRBJ2-1; TRBD2 agrees at 9 bases. The trim removed 0 bases at V and 7 bases at J, leaving 10 bases unmatched. Germline lookup yields CDR1 LGHNA and CDR2 YNFKEQ. The CDR3 loop spans 17 amino acids. The CDR3, as DNA: TGTGCCAGCAGCCAAGAATACAGCCGTAGCGGGAGTAATGAGCAGTTCTTC. It specifies CASSQEYSRSGSNEQFF.

The chain combines TRBV7-8 with TRBJ1-3, with D possibly being TRBD1 (5 bases). Germline lookup yields CDR1 SGHVS and CDR2 FQNEAQ. V was cut by 2 bases and J by 0 bases, with 11 bases left in between. The CDR3 consists of 16 residues. The CDR3 sequence is CASSLMWGGSGNTIYF. For the CDR3, the DNA is TGTGCCAGCAGCTTAATGTGGGGGGGCTCTGGAAACACCATATATTTT.

This chain links TRBV19 with TRBJ1-4, with a tentative D call TRBD1 (5 bases). The CDR3 totals 15 residues. CDR1 is LNHDA and CDR2 is SQIVND in the germline V gene (reference sequence). Trimming left V 4 bases short and J 3 bases short, with 12 bases between. The CDR3 region has the DNA TGTGCCAGTAGTAACGCAGGGAGGGCTAATGAAAAACTGTTTTTT. It codes for CASSNAGRANEKLFF.

This clone was recorded a few times. This sequence joins TRBV15 and TRBJ1-1; a weak D match, TRBD1 (5 bases). V lost 0 bases, J lost 5 bases, and 16 bases lay in between. The CDR3 spans 16 residues. Per germline, CDR1 LNHNV and CDR2 YYDKDF (reference sequence). The CDR3 DNA reads as TGTGCCACCAGCAGAGATCGTCAGGGTTTAGGAACTGAAGCTTTCTTT. This gives the protein CATSRDRQGLGTEAFF.

The chain joins TRBV18 to TRBJ2-2, with D possibly being TRBD1 (6 bases). Trimming removed 4 bases from V and 6 bases from J, with 12 bases in between. Germline values: CDR1 KGHSH, CDR2 LQKENI. The CDR3 is 14 residues long. In DNA form, the CDR3 reads TGTGCCAGCTCACGCAGGGGATCTGCCGGGGAGCTGTTTTTT. It is translated as CASSRRGSAGELFF.

The V and J genes are TRBV11-2 and TRBJ1-2, with D perhaps TRBD1 (6 bases). Germline CDR1 reads SGHAT; CDR2 reads FQNNGV. The V and J ends lost 8 bases and 8 bases respectively, with 21 bases between them. The CDR3 extends over 14 amino acids. CDR3 sequence: CASGSRGASWGYTF. DNA of the CDR3: TGTGCCAGCGGCAGCCGGGGGGCGAGTTGGGGCTACACCTTC.

The chain joins TRBV7-9 to TRBJ1-1; D remains unclear. The V and J ends lost 1 base and 2 bases respectively, with 11 bases between them. The CDR3 consists of 15 residues. CDR1 SEHNR and CDR2 FQNEAQ come from the germline V gene (reference sequence). In DNA form, the CDR3 reads TGTGCCAGCAGCTTAGTTAGTCATCCTAACACTGAAGCTTTCTTT. Its protein product is CASSLVSHPNTEAFF.

This clone appeared a few times. The chain carries TRBV19 and TRBJ1-5; TRBD1 aligns across 10 bases. This CDR3 has 15 residues. Germline-derived CDR1 and CDR2 are LNHDA and SQIVND (reference sequence). The V gene end was trimmed by 7 bases and the J gene end by 4 bases; junction bases not matched to a gene: 7. The CDR3 sequence is CASNNDRGRNQPQHF. Here the CDR3 DNA reads TGTGCCAGTAATAATGACAGGGGGCGGAATCAGCCCCAGCATTTT.